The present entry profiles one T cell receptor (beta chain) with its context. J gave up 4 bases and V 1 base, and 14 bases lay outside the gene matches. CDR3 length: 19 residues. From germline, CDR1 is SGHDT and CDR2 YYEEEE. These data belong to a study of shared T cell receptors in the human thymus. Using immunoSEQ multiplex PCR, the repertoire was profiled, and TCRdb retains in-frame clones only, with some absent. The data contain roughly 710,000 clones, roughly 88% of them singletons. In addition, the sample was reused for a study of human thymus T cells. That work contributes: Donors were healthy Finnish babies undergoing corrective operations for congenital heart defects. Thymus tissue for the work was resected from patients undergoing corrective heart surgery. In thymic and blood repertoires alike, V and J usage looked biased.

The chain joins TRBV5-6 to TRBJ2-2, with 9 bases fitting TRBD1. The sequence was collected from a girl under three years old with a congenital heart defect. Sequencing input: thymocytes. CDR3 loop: CASSLSAPGQGLITGELFF. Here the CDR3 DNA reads TGTGCCAGCAGCTTGTCAGCCCCGGGACAGGGACTAATCACCGGGGAGCTGTTTTTT.